This paragraph covers one T cell receptor beta chain sequence. Antigen: not known. This sample is drawn from a study of graft-versus-host responses after intestinal transplantation. Germline CDR1 reads LNHDA; CDR2 reads SQIVND (reference sequence). Deletions cut 2 bases from V and 4 bases from J, with 5 bases between. This CDR3 has 13 residues. Here immunoSEQ multiplex PCR was the method, and the copy in TCRdb shows in-frame clones only, minus some. The repertoire holds some 120,000 clones, approximately 90% seen once, with 0.2% to 0.25% in the top ten. The starting material was unstimulated CD4+ T cells sorted from spleen or lymph node cells, obtained before transplant. This clonotype was sampled from a human donor who was the organ donor for an intestinal transplant. The chain joins TRBV19 to TRBJ2-2, with D unclear. The DNA of the CDR3 is TGTGCCAGTAGTATATGGGTCACCGGGGAGCTGTTTTTT. Protein: CASSIWVTGELFF.